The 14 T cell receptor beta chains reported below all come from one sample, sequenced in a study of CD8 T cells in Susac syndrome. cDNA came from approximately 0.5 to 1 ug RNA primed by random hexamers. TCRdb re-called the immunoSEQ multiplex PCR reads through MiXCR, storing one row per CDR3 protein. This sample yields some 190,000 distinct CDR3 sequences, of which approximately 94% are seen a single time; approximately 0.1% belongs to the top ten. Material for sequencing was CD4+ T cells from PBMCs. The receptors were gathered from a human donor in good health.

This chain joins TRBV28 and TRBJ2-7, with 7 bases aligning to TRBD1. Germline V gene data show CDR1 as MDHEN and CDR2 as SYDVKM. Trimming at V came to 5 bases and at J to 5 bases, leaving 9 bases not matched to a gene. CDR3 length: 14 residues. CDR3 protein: CASSASGTVHEQYF. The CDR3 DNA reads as TGTGCCAGCAGTGCATCCGGGACAGTCCACGAGCAGTACTTC.

For the CDR3, the DNA is TGTGCCACCAGTGATTCCGGGACTAGCAGGAGACATGAGCAGTTCTTC. The encoded protein is CATSDSGTSRRHEQFF. The J gene is TRBJ2-1, the V gene TRBV24-1; 9 nucleotides line up with TRBD2. The CDR3 sequence is 16 residues long. Germline CDR1 reads KGHDR; CDR2 reads SFDVKD. V trimming: 2 bases; J trimming: 8 bases; junction bases outside the gene matches: 9.

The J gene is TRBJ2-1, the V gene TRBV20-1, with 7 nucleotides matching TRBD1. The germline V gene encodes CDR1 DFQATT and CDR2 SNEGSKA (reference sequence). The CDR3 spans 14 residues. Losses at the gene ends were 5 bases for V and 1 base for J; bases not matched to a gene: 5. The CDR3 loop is CSASQGSSYNEQFF. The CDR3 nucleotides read TGCAGTGCTTCACAGGGGTCGTCCTACAATGAGCAGTTCTTC.

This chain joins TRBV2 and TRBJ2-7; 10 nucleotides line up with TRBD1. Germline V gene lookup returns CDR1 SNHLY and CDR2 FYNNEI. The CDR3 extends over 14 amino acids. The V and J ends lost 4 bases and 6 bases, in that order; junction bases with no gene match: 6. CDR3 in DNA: TGTGCCAGCAGTGCGGAGACAGGGGGCTTCGAGCAGTACTTC. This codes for CASSAETGGFEQYF.

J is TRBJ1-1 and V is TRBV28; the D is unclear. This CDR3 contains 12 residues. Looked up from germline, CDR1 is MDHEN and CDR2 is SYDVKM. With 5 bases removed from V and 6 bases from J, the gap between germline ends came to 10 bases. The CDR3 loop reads CASSTRQAEAFF. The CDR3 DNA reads TGTGCCAGCAGTACCCGCCAGGCTGAAGCTTTCTTT.

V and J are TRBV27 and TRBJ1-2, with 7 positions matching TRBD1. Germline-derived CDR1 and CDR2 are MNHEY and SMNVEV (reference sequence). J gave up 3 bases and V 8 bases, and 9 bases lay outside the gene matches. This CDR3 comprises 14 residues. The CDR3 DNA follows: TGTGCCAGCGGACTAGACAGGGCGGACTATGGCTACACCTTC. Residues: CASGLDRADYGYTF.

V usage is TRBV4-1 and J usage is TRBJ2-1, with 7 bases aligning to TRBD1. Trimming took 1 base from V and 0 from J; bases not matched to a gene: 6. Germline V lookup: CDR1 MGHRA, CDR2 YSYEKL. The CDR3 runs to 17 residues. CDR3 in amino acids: CASSQVSRQGSYNEQFF. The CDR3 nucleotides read TGCGCCAGCAGCCAAGTTTCGAGACAGGGCTCCTACAATGAGCAGTTCTTC.

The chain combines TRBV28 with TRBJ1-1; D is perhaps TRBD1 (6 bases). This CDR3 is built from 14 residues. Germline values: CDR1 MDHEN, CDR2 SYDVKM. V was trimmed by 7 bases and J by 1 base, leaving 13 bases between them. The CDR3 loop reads CASTLGQENTEAFF. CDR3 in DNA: TGTGCCAGCACCCTGGGACAAGAGAACACTGAAGCTTTCTTT. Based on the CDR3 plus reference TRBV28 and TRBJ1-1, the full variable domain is DVKVTQSSRYLVKRTGEKVFLECVQDMDHENMFWYRQDPGLGLRLIYFSYDVKMKEKGDIPEGYSVSREKKERFSLILESASTNQTSMYLCASTLGQENTEAFFGQGTRLTVV.

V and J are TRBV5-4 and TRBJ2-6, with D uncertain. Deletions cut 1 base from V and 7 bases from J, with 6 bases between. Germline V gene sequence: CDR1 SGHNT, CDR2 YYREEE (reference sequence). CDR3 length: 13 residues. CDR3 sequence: CASSLIGANVLTF. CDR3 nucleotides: TGTGCCAGCAGCTTGATCGGAGCCAACGTCCTGACTTTC.

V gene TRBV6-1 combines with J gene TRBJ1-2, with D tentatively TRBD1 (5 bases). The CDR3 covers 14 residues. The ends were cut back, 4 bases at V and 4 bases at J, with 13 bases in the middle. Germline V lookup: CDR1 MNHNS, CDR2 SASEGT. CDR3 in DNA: TGTGCCAGCAGTGCGGGGACCGCCTCCTATGGCTACACCTTC. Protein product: CASSAGTASYGYTF.

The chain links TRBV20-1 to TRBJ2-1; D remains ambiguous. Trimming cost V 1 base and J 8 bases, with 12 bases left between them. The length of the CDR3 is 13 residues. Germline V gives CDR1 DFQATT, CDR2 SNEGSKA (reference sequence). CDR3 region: CSARAPGLYEQFF. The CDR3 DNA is TGCAGTGCTAGAGCCCCCGGTTTATATGAGCAGTTCTTC.

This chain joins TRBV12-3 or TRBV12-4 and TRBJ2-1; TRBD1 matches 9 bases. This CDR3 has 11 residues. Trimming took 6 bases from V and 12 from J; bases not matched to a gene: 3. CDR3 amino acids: CASSQTGGQFF. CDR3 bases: TGTGCCAGCAGCCAGACAGGGGGGCAGTTCTTC.

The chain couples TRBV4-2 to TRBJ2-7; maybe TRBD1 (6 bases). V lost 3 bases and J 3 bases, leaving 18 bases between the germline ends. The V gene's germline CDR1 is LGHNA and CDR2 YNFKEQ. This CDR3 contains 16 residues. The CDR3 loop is CASSQYRDNQDYEQYF. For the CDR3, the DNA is TGTGCCAGCAGCCAGTACCGGGACAACCAAGACTACGAGCAGTACTTC.

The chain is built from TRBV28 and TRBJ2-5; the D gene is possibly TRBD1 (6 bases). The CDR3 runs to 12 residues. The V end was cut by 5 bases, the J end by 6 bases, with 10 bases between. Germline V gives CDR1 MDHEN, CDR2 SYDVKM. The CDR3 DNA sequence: TGTGCCAGCAGTCGGGACAAACAGACCCAGTACTTC. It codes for CASSRDKQTQYF.